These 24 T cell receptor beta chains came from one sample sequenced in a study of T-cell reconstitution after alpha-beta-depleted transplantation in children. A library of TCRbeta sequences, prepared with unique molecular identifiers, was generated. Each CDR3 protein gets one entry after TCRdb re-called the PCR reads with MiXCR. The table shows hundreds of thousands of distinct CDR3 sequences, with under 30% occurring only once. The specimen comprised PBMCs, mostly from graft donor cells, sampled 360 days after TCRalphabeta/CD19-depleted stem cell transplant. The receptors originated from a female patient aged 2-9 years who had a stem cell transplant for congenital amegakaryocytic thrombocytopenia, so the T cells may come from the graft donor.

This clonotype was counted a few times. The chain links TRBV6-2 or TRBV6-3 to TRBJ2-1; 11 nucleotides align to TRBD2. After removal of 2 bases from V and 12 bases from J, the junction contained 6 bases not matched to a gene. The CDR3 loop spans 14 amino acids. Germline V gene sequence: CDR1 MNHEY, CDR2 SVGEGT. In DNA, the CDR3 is TGTGCCAGCAGTTACACGACGACTAGCGGGGTGCAGTTCTTC. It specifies CASSYTTTSGVQFF.

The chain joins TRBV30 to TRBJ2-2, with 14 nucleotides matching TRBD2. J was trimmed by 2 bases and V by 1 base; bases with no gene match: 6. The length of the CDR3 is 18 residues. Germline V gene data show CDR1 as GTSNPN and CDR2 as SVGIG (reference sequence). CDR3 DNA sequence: TGTGCCTGGAGTGGGACCGGGACTAGCGGGGGTAACACCGGGGAGCTGTTTTTT. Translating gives CAWSGTGTSGGNTGELFF.

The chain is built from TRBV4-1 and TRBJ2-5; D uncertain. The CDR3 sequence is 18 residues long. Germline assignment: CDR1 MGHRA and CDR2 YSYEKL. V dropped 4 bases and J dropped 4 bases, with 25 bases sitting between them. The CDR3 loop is CASSRISRYRDIGETQYF. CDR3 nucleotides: TGCGCCAGCAGCCGCATATCACGCTACAGAGACATTGGAGAGACCCAGTACTTC.

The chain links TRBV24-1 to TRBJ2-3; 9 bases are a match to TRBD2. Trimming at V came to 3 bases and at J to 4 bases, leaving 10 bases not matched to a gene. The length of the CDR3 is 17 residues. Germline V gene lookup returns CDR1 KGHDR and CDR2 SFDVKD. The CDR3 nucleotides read TGTGCCACCAGTGATCCCGGGACTAGCCGGCCTCCAGATACGCAGTATTTT. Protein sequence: CATSDPGTSRPPDTQYF.

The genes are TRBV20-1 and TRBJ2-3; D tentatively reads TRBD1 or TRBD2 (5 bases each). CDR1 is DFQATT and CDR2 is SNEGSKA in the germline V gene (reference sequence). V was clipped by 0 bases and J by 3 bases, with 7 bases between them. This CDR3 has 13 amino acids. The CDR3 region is CSAREGETDTQYF. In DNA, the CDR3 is TGCAGTGCTAGAGAGGGGGAGACAGATACGCAGTATTTT.

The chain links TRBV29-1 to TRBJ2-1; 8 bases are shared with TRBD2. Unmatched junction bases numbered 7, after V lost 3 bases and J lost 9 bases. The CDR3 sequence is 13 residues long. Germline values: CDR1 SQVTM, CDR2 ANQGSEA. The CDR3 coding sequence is TGCAGCGTTGAGTGGGCGGGAGGAGGTGAGCAGTTCTTC. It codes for CSVEWAGGGEQFF.

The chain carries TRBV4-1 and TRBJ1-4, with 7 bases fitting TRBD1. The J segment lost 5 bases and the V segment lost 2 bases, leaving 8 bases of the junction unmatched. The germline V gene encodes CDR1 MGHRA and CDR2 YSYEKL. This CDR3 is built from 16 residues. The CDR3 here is CASSQRTRQGNEKLFF. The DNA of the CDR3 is TGCGCCAGCAGCCAACGGACTAGACAGGGAAATGAAAAACTGTTTTTT.

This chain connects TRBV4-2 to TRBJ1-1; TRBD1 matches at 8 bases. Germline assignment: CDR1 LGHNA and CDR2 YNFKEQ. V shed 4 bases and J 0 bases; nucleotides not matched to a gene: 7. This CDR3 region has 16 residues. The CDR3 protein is CASSPTGVTMNTEAFF. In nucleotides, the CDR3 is TGTGCCAGCAGCCCGACAGGGGTGACTATGAACACTGAAGCTTTCTTT.

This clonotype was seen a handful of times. CDR3 loop: CSATGTLPSTDTQYF. CDR3 nucleotides: TGCAGTGCTACCGGGACCCTCCCTAGCACAGATACGCAGTATTTT. The chain carries TRBV20-1 and TRBJ2-3, with D perhaps given as TRBD1 or TRBD2 (5 bases each). CDR1 is DFQATT, CDR2 SNEGSKA, per germline (reference sequence). This CDR3 is 15 amino acids long. V was cut by 4 bases and J by 0 bases, with 14 bases left in between.

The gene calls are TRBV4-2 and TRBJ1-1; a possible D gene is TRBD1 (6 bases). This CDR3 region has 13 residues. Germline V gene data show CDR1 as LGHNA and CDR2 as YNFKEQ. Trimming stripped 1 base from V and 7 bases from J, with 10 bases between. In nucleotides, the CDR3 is TGTGCCAGCAGCCAAGGCAAGGACAGTGAAGCTTTCTTT. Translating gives CASSQGKDSEAFF.

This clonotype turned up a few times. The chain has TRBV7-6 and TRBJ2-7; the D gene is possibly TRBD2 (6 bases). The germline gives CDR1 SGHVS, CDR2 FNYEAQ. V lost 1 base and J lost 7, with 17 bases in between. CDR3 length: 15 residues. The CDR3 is CASSLGTIGGGEQYF. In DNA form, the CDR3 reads TGTGCCAGCAGCTTAGGGACTATAGGCGGAGGGGAGCAGTACTTC.

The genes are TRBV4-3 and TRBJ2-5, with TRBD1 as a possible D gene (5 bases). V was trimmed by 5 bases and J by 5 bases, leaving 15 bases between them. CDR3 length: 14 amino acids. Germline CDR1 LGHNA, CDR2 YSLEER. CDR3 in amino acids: CASSESPGPETQYF. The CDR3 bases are TGCGCCAGCAGCGAAAGTCCAGGGCCCGAGACCCAGTACTTC.

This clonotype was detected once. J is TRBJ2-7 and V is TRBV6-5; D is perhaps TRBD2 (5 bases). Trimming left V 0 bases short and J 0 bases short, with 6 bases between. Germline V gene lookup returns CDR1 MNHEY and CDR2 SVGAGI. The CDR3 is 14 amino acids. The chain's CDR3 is CASSYSLASYEQYF. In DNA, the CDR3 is TGTGCCAGCAGTTACTCGCTAGCCTCCTACGAGCAGTACTTC.

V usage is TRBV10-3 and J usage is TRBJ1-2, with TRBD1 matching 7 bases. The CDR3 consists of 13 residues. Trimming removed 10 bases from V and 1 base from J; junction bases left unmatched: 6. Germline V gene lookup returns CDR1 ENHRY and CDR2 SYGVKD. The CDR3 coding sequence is TGTGCCACCGGGGACAGAAATAACTATGGCTACACCTTC. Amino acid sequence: CATGDRNNYGYTF.

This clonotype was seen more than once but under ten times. The CDR3 is CASSQDQKFIRSGRARETQYF. The DNA for the CDR3 is TGCGCCAGCAGCCAAGATCAAAAGTTTATTCGAAGCGGGAGGGCCAGGGAGACCCAGTACTTC. V is TRBV4-1 and J is TRBJ2-5; TRBD2 matches 10 bases. CDR1 and CDR2 (germline): MGHRA, YSYEKL. The CDR3 is 21 amino acids. V was clipped by 0 bases and J by 5 bases; unmatched bases: 21.

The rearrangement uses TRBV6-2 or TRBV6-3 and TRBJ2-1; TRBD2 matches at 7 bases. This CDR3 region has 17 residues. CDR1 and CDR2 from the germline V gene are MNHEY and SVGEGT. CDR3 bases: TGTTTCAGCAACGAAGCGGGAACGGGACGAACAGACAATGAGCAGTTCTTC. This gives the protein CFSNEAGTGRTDNEQFF.

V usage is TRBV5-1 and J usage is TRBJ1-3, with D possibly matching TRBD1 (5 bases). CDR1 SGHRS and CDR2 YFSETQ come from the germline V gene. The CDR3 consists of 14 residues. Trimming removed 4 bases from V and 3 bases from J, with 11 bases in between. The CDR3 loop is CASSGGSLGNTIYF. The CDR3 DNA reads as TGCGCCAGCAGCGGGGGTAGTCTTGGAAACACCATATATTTT.

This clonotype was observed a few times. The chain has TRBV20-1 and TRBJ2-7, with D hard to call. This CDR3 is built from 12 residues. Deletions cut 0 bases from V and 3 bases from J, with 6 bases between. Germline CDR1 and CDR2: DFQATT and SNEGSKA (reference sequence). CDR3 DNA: TGCAGTGCTAGAGATCGCTTCTACGAGCAGTACTTC. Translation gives CSARDRFYEQYF.

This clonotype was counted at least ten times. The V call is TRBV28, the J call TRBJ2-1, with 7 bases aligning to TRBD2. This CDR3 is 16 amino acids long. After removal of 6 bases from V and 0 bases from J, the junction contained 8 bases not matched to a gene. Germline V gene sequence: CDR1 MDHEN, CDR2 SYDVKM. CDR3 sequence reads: CASSPFGGSSYNEQFF. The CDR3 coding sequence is TGTGCCAGCAGCCCCTTCGGGGGGAGCTCCTACAATGAGCAGTTCTTC.

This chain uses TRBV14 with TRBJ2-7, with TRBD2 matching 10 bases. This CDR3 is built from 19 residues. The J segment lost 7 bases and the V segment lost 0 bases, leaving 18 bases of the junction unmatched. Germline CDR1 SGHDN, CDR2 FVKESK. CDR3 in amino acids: CASSQEGRPAGGPSGEQYF. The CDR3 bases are TGTGCCAGCAGCCAAGAGGGGAGGCCAGCGGGAGGGCCCTCGGGGGAGCAGTACTTC.

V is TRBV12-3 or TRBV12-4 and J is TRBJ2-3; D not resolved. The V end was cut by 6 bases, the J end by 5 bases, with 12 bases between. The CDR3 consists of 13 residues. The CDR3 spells CASSRDKGDTQYF. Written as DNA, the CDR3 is TGTGCCAGCAGCCGAGACAAGGGAGATACGCAGTATTTT.

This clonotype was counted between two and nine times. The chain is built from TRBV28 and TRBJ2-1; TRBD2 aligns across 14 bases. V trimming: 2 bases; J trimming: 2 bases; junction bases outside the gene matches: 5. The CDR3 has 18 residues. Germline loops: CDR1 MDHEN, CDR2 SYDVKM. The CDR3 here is CASSLPGLAGAAYNEQFF. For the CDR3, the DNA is TGTGCCAGCAGTTTACCGGGACTAGCGGGGGCAGCCTACAATGAGCAGTTCTTC.

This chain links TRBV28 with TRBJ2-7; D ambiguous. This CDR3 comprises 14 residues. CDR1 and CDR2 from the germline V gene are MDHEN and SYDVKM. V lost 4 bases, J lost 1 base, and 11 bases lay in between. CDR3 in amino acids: CASSSSQESYEQYF. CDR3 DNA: TGTGCCAGCAGTTCCTCCCAGGAATCCTACGAGCAGTACTTC.

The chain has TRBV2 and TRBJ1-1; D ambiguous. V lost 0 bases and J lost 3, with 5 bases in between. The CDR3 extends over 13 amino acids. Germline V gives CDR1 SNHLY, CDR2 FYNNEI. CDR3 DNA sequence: TGTGCCAGCAGTGAAGCTGGGGACACTGAAGCTTTCTTT. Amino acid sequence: CASSEAGDTEAFF.